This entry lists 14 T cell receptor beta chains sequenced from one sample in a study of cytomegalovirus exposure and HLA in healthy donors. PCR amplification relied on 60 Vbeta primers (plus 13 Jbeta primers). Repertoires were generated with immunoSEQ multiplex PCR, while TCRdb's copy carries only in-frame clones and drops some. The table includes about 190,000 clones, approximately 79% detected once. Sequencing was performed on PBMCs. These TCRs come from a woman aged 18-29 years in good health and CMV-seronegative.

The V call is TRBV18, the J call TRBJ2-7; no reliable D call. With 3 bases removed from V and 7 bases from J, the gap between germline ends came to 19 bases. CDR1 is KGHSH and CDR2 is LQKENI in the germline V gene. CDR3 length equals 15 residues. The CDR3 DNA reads TGTGCCAGCTCACCTAGCTACGCCGGAGTCCCTGAGCAGTACTTC. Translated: CASSPSYAGVPEQYF.

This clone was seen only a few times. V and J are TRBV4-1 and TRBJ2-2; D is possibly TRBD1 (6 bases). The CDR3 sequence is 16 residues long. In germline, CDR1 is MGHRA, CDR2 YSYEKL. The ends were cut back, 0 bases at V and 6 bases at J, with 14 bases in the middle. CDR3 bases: TGCGCCAGCAGCCAAGAAGGGGGTATTGATGCCGGGGAGCTGTTTTTT. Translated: CASSQEGGIDAGELFF.

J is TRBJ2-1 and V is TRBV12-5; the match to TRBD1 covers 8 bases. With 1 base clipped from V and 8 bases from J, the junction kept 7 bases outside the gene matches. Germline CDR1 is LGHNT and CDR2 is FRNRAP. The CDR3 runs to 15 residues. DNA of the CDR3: TGTGCTAGTGGTTTGGGGCTCGGACAGGGCTATGAGCAGTTCTTC. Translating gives CASGLGLGQGYEQFF. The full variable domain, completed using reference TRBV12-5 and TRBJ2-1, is DARVTQTPRHKVTEMGQEVTMRCQPILGHNTVFWYRQTMMQGLELLAYFRNRAPLDDSGMPKDRFSAEMPDATLATLKIQPSEPRDSAVYFCASGLGLGQGYEQFFGPGTRLTVL.

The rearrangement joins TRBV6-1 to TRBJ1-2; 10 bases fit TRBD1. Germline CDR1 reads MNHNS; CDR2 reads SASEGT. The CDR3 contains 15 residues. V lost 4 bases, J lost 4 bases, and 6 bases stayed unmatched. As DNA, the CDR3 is TGTGCCAGCAGTGGATCGACAGGGGGCTTCTATGGCTACACCTTC. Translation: CASSGSTGGFYGYTF.

The CDR3 reads CASRTGNMSPLHF. Written as DNA, the CDR3 is TGTGCCAGCAGGACAGGGAATATGTCACCCCTCCACTTT. The chain links TRBV25-1 to TRBJ1-6; 7 nucleotides align to TRBD1. Germline values: CDR1 MGHDK, CDR2 SYGVNS. After removal of 6 bases from V and 10 bases from J, the junction contained 6 bases not matched to a gene. This CDR3 is built from 13 residues.

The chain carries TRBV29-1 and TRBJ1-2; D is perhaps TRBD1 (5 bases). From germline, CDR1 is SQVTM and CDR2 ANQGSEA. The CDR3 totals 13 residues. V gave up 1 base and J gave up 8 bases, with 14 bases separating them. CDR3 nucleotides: TGCAGCGTTGAAGTTGGGCAGGGCCTGGGCTACACCTTC. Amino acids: CSVEVGQGLGYTF.

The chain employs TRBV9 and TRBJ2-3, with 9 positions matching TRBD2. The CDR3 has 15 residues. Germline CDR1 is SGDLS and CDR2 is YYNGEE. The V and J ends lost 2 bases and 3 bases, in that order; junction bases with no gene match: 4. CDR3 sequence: CASSVGLASTDTQYF. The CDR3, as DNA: TGTGCCAGCAGCGTGGGACTAGCATCAACAGATACGCAGTATTTT.

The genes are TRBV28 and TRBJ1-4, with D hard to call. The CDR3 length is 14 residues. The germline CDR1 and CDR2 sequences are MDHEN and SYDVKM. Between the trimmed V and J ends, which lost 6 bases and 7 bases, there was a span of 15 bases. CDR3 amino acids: CASSIGQVSEKLFF. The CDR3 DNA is TGTGCCAGCAGCATCGGTCAGGTTAGTGAAAAACTGTTTTTT.

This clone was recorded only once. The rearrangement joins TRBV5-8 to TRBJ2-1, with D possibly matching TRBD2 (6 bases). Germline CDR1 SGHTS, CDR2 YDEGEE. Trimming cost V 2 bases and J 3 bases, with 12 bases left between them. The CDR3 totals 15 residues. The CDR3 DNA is TGTGCCAGCAGCTTCGGGCGGGGTTACTACAATGAGCAGTTCTTC. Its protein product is CASSFGRGYYNEQFF.

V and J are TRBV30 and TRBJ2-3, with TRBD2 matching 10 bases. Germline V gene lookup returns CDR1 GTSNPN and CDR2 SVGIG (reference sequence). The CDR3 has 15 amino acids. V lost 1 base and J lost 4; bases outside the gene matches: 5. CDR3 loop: CAWSGLAGGPDTQYF. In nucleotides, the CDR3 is TGTGCCTGGAGTGGATTAGCGGGAGGTCCAGATACGCAGTATTTT.

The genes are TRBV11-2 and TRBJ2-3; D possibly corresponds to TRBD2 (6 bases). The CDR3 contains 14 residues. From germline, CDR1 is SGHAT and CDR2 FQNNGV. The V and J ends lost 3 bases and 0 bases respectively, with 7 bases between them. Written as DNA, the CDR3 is TGTGCCAGCAGCTTCGGACTAAGCACAGATACGCAGTATTTT. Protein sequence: CASSFGLSTDTQYF.

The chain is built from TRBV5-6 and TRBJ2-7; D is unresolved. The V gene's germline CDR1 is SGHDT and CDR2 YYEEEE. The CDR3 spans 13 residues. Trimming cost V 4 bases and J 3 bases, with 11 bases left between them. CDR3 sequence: CASSIYPGYEQYF. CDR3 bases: TGTGCCAGCAGCATCTATCCCGGCTACGAGCAGTACTTC.

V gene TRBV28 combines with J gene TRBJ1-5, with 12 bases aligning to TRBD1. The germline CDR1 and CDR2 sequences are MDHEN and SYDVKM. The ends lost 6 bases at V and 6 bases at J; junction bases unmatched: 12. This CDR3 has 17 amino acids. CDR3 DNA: TGTGCCAGCAGGTGGGACAGGGGGCCGACGGACGCTCAGCCCCAGCATTTT. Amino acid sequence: CASRWDRGPTDAQPQHF. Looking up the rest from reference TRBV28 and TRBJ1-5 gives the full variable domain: DVKVTQSSRYLVKRTGEKVFLECVQDMDHENMFWYRQDPGLGLRLIYFSYDVKMKEKGDIPEGYSVSREKKERFSLILESASTNQTSMYLCASRWDRGPTDAQPQHFGDGTRLSIL.

The CDR3 DNA reads TGTGCCAGCAGCTTGCTCAGGGAAAATCAGCCCCAGCATTTT. As protein: CASSLLRENQPQHF. The rearrangement joins TRBV5-8 to TRBJ1-5, with D possibly TRBD1 on 5 matching bases. V lost 1 base, J lost 4 bases, and 9 bases lay in between. Germline CDR1 is SGHTS and CDR2 is YDEGEE. CDR3 length: 14 residues.